This T cell receptor (beta chain) was identified during a study of shared clonotypes between healthy human individuals. Study-wide results and limits: The rarefaction results pointed to incomplete sorted-subset sequencing despite large depth. Donor scarcity curtailed the genetic and exposure-history diversity represented herein.

This table comes from immunoSEQ multiplex PCR, and its TCRdb copy is limited to in-frame clones, with some not included. The sample yields roughly 2,300,000 clones, less than 95% seen once. About this clone: Its matching antigen is unknown.

Trimming removed 6 bases from V and 10 bases from J, with 13 bases in between. Germline V gene sequence: CDR1 MDHEN, CDR2 SYDVKM. The CDR3 has 12 amino acids. The sample taken for sequencing was naive CD4+ T cells from PBMCs. Stated subset: CD45RA+ positively selected. This chain links TRBV28 with TRBJ2-1; D is unclear. The source is a man between 18 and 35 years old in good health. Some clones in this sample may be carry-over from other donors' samples. The CDR3 is CASSLNVLEQFF. CDR3 DNA: TGTGCCAGCAGCTTAAATGTTCTGGAGCAGTTCTTC.